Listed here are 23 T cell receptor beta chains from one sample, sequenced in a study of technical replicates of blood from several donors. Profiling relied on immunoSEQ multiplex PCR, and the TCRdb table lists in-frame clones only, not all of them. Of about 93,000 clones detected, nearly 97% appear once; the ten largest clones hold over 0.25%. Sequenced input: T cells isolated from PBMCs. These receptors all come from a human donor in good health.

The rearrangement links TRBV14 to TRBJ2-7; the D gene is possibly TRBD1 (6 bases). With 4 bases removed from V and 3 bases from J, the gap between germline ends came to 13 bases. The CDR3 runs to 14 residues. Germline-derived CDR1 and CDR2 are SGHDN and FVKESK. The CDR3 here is CASSRTGSRYEQYF. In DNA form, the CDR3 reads TGTGCCAGCAGCCGCACAGGGTCCCGCTACGAGCAGTACTTC.

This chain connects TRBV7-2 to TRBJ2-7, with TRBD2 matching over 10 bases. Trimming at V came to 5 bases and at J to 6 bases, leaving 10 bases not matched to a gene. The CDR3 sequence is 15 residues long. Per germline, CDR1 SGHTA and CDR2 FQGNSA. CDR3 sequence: CASSERPGLASEQYF. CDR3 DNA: TGTGCCAGCAGCGAAAGACCGGGACTAGCGTCCGAGCAGTACTTC. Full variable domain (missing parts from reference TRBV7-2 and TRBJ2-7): GAGVSQSPSNKVTEKGKDVELRCDPISGHTALYWYRQSLGQGLEFLIYFQGNSAPDKSGLPSDRFSAERTGGSVSTLTIQRTQQEDSAVYLCASSERPGLASEQYFGPGTRLTVT.

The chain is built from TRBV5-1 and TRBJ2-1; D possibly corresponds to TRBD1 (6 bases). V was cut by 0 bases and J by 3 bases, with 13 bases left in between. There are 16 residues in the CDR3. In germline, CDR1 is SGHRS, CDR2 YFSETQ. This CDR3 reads CASSLEGVNGYNEQFF. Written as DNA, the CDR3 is TGCGCCAGCAGCTTGGAGGGGGTAAATGGCTACAATGAGCAGTTCTTC.

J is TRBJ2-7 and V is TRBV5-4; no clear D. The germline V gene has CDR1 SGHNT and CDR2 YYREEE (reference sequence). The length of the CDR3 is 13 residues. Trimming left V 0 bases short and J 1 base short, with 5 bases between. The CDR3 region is CASSLEASYEQYF. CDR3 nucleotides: TGTGCCAGCAGCTTGGAAGCATCCTACGAGCAGTACTTC.

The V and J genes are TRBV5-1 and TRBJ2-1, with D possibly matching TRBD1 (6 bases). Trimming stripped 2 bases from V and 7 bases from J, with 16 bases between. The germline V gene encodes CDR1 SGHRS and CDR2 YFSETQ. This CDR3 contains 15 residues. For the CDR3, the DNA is TGCGCCAGCAGCTTAGTTACAGGGAGAGTTAATGAGCAGTTCTTC. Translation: CASSLVTGRVNEQFF.

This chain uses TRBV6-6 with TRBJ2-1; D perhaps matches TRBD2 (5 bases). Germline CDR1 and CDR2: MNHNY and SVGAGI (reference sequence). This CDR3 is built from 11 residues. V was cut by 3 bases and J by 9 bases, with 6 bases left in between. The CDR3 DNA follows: TGTGCCAGCAGTTATGAGGGTGAGCAGTTCTTC. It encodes CASSYEGEQFF.

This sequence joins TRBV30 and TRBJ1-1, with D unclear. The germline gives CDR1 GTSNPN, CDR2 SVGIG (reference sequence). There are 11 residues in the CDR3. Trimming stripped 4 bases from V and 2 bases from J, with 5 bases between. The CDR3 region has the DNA TGTGCCTGGAAATATAACACTGAAGCTTTCTTT. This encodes CAWKYNTEAFF.

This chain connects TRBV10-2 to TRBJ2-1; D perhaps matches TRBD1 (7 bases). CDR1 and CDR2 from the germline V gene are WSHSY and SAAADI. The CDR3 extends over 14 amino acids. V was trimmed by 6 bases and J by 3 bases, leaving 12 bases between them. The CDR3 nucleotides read TGCGCCAGCAGAGGCAGGGGGGACTACAATGAGCAGTTCTTC. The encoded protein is CASRGRGDYNEQFF.

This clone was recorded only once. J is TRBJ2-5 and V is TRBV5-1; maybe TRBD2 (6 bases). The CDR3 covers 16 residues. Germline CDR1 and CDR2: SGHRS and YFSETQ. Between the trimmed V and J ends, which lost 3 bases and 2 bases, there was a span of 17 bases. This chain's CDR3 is CASSSKGTALQETQYF. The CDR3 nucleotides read TGCGCCAGCAGCTCTAAGGGGACTGCTTTACAAGAGACCCAGTACTTC. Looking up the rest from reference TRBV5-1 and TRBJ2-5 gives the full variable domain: KAGVTQTPRYLIKTRGQQVTLSCSPISGHRSVSWYQQTPGQGLQFLFEYFSETQRNKGNFPGRFSGRQFSNSRSEMNVSTLELGDSALYLCASSSKGTALQETQYFGPGTRLLVL.

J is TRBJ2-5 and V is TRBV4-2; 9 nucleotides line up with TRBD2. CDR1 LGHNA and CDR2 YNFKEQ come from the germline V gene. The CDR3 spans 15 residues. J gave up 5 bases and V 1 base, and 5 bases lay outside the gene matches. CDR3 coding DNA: TGTGCCAGCAGCCAAGGCGGGAGGGCCATCGAGACCCAGTACTTC. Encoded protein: CASSQGGRAIETQYF.

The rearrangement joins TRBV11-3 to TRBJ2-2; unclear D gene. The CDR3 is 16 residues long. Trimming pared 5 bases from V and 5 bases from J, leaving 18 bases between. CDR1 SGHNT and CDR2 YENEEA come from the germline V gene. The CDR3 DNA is TGTGCCAGCAGCCACCGGATACGAACCGGGACCGGGGAGCTGTTTTTT. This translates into CASSHRIRTGTGELFF.

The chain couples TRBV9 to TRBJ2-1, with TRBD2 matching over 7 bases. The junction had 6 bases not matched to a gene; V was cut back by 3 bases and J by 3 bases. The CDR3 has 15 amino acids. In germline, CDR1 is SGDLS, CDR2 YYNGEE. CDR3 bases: TGTGCCAGCAGCGCAGAGCGGGACTTCTACAATGAGCAGTTCTTC. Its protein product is CASSAERDFYNEQFF.

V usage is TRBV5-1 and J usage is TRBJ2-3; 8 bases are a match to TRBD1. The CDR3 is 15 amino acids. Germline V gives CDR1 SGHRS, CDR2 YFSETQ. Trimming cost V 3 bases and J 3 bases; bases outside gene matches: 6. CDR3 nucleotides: TGCGCCAGCAGCTCCAGGGGGCGCGGGACAGATACGCAGTATTTT. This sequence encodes CASSSRGRGTDTQYF.

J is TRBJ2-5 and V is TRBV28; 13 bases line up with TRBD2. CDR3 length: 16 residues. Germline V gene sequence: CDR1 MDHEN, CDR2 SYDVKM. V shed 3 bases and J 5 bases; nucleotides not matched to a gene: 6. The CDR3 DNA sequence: TGTGCCAGCAGTTTTCGGGGACTAGCGGGAACGGAGACCCAGTACTTC. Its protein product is CASSFRGLAGTETQYF.

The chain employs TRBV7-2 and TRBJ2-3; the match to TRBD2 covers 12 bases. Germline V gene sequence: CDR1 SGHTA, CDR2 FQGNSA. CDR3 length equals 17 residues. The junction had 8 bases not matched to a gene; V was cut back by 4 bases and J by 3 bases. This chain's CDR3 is CASSSTTSGGGTDTQYF. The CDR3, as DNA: TGTGCCAGCAGCTCCACGACTAGCGGGGGAGGGACAGATACGCAGTATTTT. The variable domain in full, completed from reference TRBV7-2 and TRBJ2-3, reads GAGVSQSPSNKVTEKGKDVELRCDPISGHTALYWYRQSLGQGLEFLIYFQGNSAPDKSGLPSDRFSAERTGGSVSTLTIQRTQQEDSAVYLCASSSTTSGGGTDTQYFGPGTRLTVL.

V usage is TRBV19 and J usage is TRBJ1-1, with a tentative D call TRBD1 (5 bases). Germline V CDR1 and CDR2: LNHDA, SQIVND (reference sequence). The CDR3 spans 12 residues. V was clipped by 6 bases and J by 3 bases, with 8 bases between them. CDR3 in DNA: TGTGCCAGTAGAGACAGATACACTGAAGCTTTCTTT. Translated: CASRDRYTEAFF.

CDR3 in amino acids: CATAQGQGEKLFF. The CDR3 coding sequence is TGTGCCACCGCCCAGGGGCAGGGTGAAAAACTGTTTTTT. This rearrangement joins TRBV10-3 to TRBJ1-4, with D perhaps matching TRBD1 (6 bases). V was clipped by 10 bases and J by 7 bases, with 16 bases between them. Germline V gives CDR1 ENHRY, CDR2 SYGVKD. The CDR3 has 13 residues.

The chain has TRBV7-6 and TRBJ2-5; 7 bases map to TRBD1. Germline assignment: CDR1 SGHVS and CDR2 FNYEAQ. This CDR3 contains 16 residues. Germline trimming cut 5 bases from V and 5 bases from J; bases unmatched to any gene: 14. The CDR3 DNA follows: TGTGCCAGCAGCCAATTCAAACAGGGGAAGTCGGAGACCCAGTACTTC. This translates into CASSQFKQGKSETQYF. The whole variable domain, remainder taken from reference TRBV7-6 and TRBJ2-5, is GAGVSQSPRYKVTKRGQDVALRCDPISGHVSLYWYRQALGQGPEFLTYFNYEAQQDKSGLPNDRFSAERPEGSISTLTIQRTEQRDSAMYRCASSQFKQGKSETQYFGPGTRLLVL.

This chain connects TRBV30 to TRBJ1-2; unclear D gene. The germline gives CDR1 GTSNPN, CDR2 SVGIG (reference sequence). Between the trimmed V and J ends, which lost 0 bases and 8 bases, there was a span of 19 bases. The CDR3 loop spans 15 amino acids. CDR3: CAWSVQEALSQGYTF. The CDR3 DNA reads TGTGCCTGGAGTGTTCAAGAGGCTTTATCGCAAGGCTACACCTTC.

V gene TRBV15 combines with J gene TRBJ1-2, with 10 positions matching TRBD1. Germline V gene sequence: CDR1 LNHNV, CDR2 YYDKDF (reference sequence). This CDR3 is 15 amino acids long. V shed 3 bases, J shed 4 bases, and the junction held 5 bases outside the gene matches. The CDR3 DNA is TGTGCCACCAGCAGTGGGGACAGGGGCCTCTATGGCTACACCTTC. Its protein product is CATSSGDRGLYGYTF.

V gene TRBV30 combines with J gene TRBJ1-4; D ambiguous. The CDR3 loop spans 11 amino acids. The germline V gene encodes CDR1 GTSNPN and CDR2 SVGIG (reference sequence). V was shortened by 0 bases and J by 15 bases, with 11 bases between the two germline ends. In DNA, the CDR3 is TGTGCCTGGAGTGTCGGTAGAACCATGTTTTTT. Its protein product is CAWSVGRTMFF.

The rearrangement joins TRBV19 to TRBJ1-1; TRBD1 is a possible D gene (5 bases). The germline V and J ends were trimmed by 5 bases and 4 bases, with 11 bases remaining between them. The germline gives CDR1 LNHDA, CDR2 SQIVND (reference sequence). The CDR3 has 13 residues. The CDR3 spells CASSSQELTEAFF. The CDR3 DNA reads TGTGCCAGTAGTTCACAGGAACTCACTGAAGCTTTCTTT.

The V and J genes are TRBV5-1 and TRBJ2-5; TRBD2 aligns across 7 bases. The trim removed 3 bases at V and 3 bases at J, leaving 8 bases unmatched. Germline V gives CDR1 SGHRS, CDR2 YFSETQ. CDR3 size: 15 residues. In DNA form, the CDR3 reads TGCGCCAGCAGCTCCGCGGCGGGGGAGAAAGAGACCCAGTACTTC. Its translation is CASSSAAGEKETQYF.